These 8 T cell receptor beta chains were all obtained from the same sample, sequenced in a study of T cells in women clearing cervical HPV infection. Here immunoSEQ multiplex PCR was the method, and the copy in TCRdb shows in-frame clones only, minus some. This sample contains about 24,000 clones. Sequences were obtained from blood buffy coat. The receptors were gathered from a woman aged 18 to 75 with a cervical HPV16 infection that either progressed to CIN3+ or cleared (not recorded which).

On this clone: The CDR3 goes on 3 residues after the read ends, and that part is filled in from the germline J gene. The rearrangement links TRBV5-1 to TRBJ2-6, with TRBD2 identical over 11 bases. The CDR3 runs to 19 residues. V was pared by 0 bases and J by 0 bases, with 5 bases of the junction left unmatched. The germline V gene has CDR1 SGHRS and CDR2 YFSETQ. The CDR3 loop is CASSLVSSGGNSGANVLTF. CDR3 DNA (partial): TGCGCCAGCAGCTTGGTTTCTAGCGGGGGGAACTCTGGGGCCAACGTC.

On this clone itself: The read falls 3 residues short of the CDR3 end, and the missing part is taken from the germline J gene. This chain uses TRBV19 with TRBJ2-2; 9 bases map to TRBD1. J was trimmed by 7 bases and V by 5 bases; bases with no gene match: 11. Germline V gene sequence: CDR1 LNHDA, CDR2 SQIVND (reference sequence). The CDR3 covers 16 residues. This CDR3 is CASSLWGTGHGGELFF. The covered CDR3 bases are TGTGCCAGTAGTCTCTGGGGGACAGGGCACGGCGGGGAG.

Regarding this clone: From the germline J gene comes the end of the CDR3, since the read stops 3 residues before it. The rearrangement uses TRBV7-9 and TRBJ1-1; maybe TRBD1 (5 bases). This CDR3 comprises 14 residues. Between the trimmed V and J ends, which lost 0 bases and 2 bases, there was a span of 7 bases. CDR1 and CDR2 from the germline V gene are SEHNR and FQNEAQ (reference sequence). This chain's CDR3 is CASSLATVNTEAFF. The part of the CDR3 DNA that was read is TGTGCCAGCAGCTTAGCGACAGTAAACACTGAA.

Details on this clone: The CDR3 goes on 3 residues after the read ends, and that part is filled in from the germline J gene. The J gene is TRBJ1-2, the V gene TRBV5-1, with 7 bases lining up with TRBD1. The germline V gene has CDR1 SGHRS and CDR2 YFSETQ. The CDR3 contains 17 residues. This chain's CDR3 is CASSLTHRGFSPDTYTF. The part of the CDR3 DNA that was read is TGCGCCAGCAGCTTGACCCACAGGGGATTTTCTCCAGATACC.

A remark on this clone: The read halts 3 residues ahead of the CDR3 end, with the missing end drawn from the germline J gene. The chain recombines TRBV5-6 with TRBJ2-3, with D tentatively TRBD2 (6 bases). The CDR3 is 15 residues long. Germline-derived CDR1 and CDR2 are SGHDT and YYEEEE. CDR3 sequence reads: CASSLVGGIQETQYF. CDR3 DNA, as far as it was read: TGTGCCAGCAGCTTGGTTGGGGGGATACAAGAGACG.

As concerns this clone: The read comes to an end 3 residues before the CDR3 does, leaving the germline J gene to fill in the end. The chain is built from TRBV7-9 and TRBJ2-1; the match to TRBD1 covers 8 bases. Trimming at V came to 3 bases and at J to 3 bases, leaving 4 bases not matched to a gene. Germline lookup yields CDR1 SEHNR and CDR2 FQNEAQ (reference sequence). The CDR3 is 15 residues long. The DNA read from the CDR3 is TGTGCCAGCAGCTTGGGGACAGGAAGCTACAATGAG. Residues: CASSLGTGSYNE. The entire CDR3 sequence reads CASSLGTGSYNEQFF.

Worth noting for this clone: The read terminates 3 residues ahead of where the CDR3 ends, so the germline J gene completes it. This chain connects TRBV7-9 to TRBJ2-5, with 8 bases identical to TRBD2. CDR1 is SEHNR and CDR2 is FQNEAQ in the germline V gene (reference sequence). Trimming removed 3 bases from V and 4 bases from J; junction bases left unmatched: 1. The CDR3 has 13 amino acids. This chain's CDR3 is CASSFRGGETQYF. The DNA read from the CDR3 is TGTGCCAGCAGCTTCCGGGGGGGAGAGACC.

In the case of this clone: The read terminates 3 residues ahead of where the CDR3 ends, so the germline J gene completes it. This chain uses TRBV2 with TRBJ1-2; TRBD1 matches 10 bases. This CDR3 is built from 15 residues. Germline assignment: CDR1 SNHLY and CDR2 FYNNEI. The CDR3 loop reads CASRQGQGRIDTYTF. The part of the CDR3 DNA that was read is TGTGCCAGCAGGCAGGGACAGGGGAGGATAGATACC.